The 16 T cell receptor beta chains presented below share a single source sample, sequenced in a study of blood T cell repertoires in COVID-19. Clones were read by immunoSEQ multiplex PCR, and TCRdb kept only the in-frame ones, dropping some. The sample has more than 250,000 clones, around 80% seen once; the top ten hold about 1.2%. Sequencing was carried out using peripheral blood. These receptor sequences come from a woman between 50 and 59 years old with acute or convalescent COVID-19.

This clone turned up a few times. The chain uses TRBV5-1 and TRBJ1-1; D is undetermined. V lost 3 bases, J lost 0 bases, and 6 bases lay in between. CDR1 and CDR2 from the germline V gene are SGHRS and YFSETQ. The CDR3 spans 13 residues. CDR3 in amino acids: CASSSNLNTEAFF. CDR3 nucleotide sequence: TGCGCCAGCAGCTCCAATTTGAACACTGAAGCTTTCTTT.

The chain employs TRBV18 and TRBJ2-7; D possibly corresponds to TRBD1 (5 bases). This CDR3 has 15 residues. The V end was cut by 0 bases, the J end by 1 base, with 10 bases between. Germline V gene lookup returns CDR1 KGHSH and CDR2 LQKENI. The CDR3 region has the DNA TGTGCCAGCTCACCACCTTCAGGGTCTTCCTACGAGCAGTACTTC. Translating gives CASSPPSGSSYEQYF.

V gene TRBV14 combines with J gene TRBJ1-3; D remains unclear. This CDR3 is built from 14 residues. Germline loops: CDR1 SGHDN, CDR2 FVKESK. V lost 7 bases and J 0 bases, leaving 10 bases between the germline ends. CDR3: CASTKTVSGNTIYF. DNA of the CDR3: TGTGCCAGCACCAAGACTGTCTCTGGAAACACCATATATTTT.

This sequence joins TRBV19 and TRBJ2-6; 10 bases map to TRBD1. CDR3 length: 16 residues. V shed 5 bases and J 4 bases; nucleotides not matched to a gene: 5. Germline V gene data show CDR1 as LNHDA and CDR2 as SQIVND (reference sequence). The CDR3 nucleotides are TGTGCCAGTAGTGCCGGGACAGGGGCCGGGGCCAACGTCCTGACTTTC. Its protein product is CASSAGTGAGANVLTF.

This chain connects TRBV6-5 to TRBJ1-1; unclear D gene. V was trimmed by 7 bases and J by 1 base, leaving 10 bases between them. Germline V gene sequence: CDR1 MNHEY, CDR2 SVGAGI. This CDR3 region has 13 residues. Here the CDR3 reads CASTSGRNTEAFF. CDR3 in DNA: TGTGCCAGCACCTCGGGTCGGAACACTGAAGCTTTCTTT.

The gene calls are TRBV9 and TRBJ2-5; D perhaps matches TRBD1 (6 bases). The V and J ends lost 2 bases and 2 bases respectively, with 10 bases between them. This CDR3 has 14 residues. Germline V gene lookup returns CDR1 SGDLS and CDR2 YYNGEE. This CDR3 reads CASSVHQGQETQYF. The CDR3 DNA is TGTGCCAGCAGCGTCCACCAGGGGCAAGAGACCCAGTACTTC.

The rearrangement uses TRBV7-2 and TRBJ1-1, with D unclear. This CDR3 spans 13 amino acids. Per the germline V gene, CDR1 is SGHTA and CDR2 is FQGNSA. Trimming removed 2 bases at V and 0 bases at J, with 4 bases between. The CDR3 loop reads CASSLSVNTEAFF. As DNA, the CDR3 is TGTGCCAGCAGCTTATCAGTGAACACTGAAGCTTTCTTT. The whole variable domain, filled in from reference TRBV7-2 and TRBJ1-1, reads GAGVSQSPSNKVTEKGKDVELRCDPISGHTALYWYRQSLGQGLEFLIYFQGNSAPDKSGLPSDRFSAERTGGSVSTLTIQRTQQEDSAVYLCASSLSVNTEAFFGQGTRLTVV.

V usage is TRBV10-3 and J usage is TRBJ1-1; 10 bases align to TRBD1. The ends lost 6 bases at V and 10 bases at J; junction bases unmatched: 8. The germline V gene encodes CDR1 ENHRY and CDR2 SYGVKD. This CDR3 has 13 residues. The CDR3 is CAIRVDRGRLAFF. DNA of the CDR3: TGTGCCATCAGGGTTGACAGGGGGCGTTTAGCTTTCTTT.

On this clone: This specimen includes other DNA sequences encoding the same CDR3. This sequence joins TRBV2 and TRBJ2-5; D not resolved. CDR3 length: 11 residues. Trimming cost V 2 bases and J 4 bases, with 2 bases left between them. Per germline, CDR1 SNHLY and CDR2 FYNNEI. The CDR3 loop is CASSERETQYF. Here the CDR3 DNA reads TGTGCCAGCAGTGAACGAGAGACCCAGTACTTC.

The chain uses TRBV3-1 (or the pseudogene TRBV3-2) and TRBJ2-3, with 10 bases matching TRBD2. Germline trimming cut 1 base from V and 4 bases from J; bases unmatched to any gene: 5. Per the germline V gene, CDR1 is LGHDT and CDR2 is YNNKEL (reference sequence). There are 16 residues in the CDR3. CDR3 coding DNA: TGTGCCAGCAGCCAAGCGACTAGCGGGTGGGCAGATACGCAGTATTTT. Translated: CASSQATSGWADTQYF.

The chain links TRBV10-3 to TRBJ2-3; 10 nucleotides agree with TRBD2. Trimming removed 6 bases from V and 2 bases from J; junction bases left unmatched: 2. The CDR3 contains 14 residues. Germline CDR1 reads ENHRY; CDR2 reads SYGVKD. CDR3 protein: CAISSGRDTDTQYF. The CDR3 coding sequence is TGTGCCATCAGCAGCGGGAGGGACACAGATACGCAGTATTTT.

The chain combines TRBV11-2 with TRBJ1-2; 7 nucleotides line up with TRBD1. The CDR3 is 14 residues long. The ends lost 4 bases at V and 4 bases at J; junction bases unmatched: 6. Germline V lookup: CDR1 SGHAT, CDR2 FQNNGV. Written as DNA, the CDR3 is TGTGCCAGCAGCTCCAACAGGGGTAGCTATGGCTACACCTTC. Its translation: CASSSNRGSYGYTF.

The genes are TRBV9 and TRBJ2-7; TRBD2 is a possible D gene (5 bases). V lost 1 base and J 5 bases, leaving 13 bases between the germline ends. From germline, CDR1 is SGDLS and CDR2 YYNGEE. The CDR3 sequence is 14 residues long. CDR3 DNA sequence: TGTGCCAGCAGCGTACGTGGGAGTTGGGACGAGCAGTACTTC. Translating it yields CASSVRGSWDEQYF.

The chain links TRBV19 to TRBJ2-6; 10 bases agree with TRBD2. V lost 6 bases and J lost 1; bases outside the gene matches: 15. This CDR3 is 20 amino acids long. Germline V gives CDR1 LNHDA, CDR2 SQIVND (reference sequence). CDR3 in amino acids: CASSPLLAGALQSGANVLTF. In DNA, the CDR3 is TGTGCCAGTAGCCCCCTCCTAGCGGGAGCCCTACAATCTGGGGCCAACGTCCTGACTTTC.

V gene TRBV19 combines with J gene TRBJ1-2; TRBD1 matches 9 bases. Germline V CDR1 and CDR2: LNHDA, SQIVND (reference sequence). Trimming cost V 5 bases and J 4 bases; bases outside gene matches: 5. The CDR3 contains 14 residues. DNA for the CDR3: TGTGCCAGTAGTCAACAGGGGGCCAGCTATGGCTACACCTTC. This codes for CASSQQGASYGYTF. Based on the CDR3 plus reference TRBV19 and TRBJ1-2, the full variable domain is DGGITQSPKYLFRKEGQNVTLSCEQNLNHDAMYWYRQDPGQGLRLIYYSQIVNDFQKGDIAEGYSVSREKKESFPLTVTSAQKNPTAFYLCASSQQGASYGYTFGSGTRLTVV.

This clone showed up just once. This sequence joins TRBV7-9 and TRBJ2-7; D ambiguous. The V end lost 5 bases, the J end lost 8 bases, and 7 bases lay between the germline ends. The CDR3 is 10 amino acids. Germline CDR1 reads SEHNR; CDR2 reads FQNEAQ (reference sequence). The CDR3 here is CASSPKQQYF. CDR3 DNA sequence: TGTGCCAGCAGCCCGAAGCAGCAGTACTTC.